The entry below gives a single T cell receptor beta chain sequence along with its context. Antigen: not known. The sample originates from a study of a mutant IDH1 vaccine in newly diagnosed glioma. Turning to the study itself: Vaccination was launched 4-6 weeks after radiotherapy alone, or with temozolomide cycles. Therapy received beforehand was radiotherapy, temozolomide, or both, with most patients given both.

Indicated time point: week 35, safety follow-up. Every single dose of the vaccine, 300 ug of mutant IDH1 20-mer peptide, came with topical imiquimod. V lost 0 bases and J 5 bases, leaving 17 bases between the germline ends. This CDR3 spans 16 amino acids. In germline, CDR1 is SGHNT, CDR2 YYREEE (reference sequence). Study-level findings and limits: Among top peripheral T cell clonotypes, changes seemed unrelated to pseudoprogression.

The repertoire was sequenced with immunoSEQ multiplex PCR; TCRdb's copy has only in-frame clones and lacks some. The sample lists about 40,000 clones, 83% occurring once. Specimen: PBMCs, collected from a glioma patient whose treatment included an IDH1 peptide vaccine. V usage is TRBV5-4 and J usage is TRBJ1-2; D is possibly TRBD1 (5 bases). This TCR was recovered from a woman between 50 and 59 years old with glioma. CDR3 coding DNA: TGTGCCAGCAGCTTGGATGGGGGGACTACCCTATATGGCTACACCTTC. Encoded protein: CASSLDGGTTLYGYTF.